Following are 7 T cell receptor beta chains from one sample sequenced in a study of blood T cells in healthy people across ages. Primers used in a second PCR of roughly 6 to 11 cycles were a sample-barcoded 5' primer and a J-beta primer mix. Using its own MiXCR run on the 5' RACE reads, TCRdb lists one record per CDR3 protein. Here the sample spans approximately 290,000 distinct CDR3 sequences, roughly 26% being singletons. Sequences were obtained from blood. These receptors all stem from a woman in her sixties or seventies in good health.

This clonotype was counted many times. V gene TRBV7-2 combines with J gene TRBJ2-5; tentatively, D is TRBD2 (7 bases). Gene TRBJ2-7 matches the end of the DNA better, so the J call may be wrong. In germline, CDR1 is SGHTA, CDR2 FQGNSA. The CDR3 is made up of 14 amino acids. The CDR3 spells CASSKGGKTYEQYF. DNA for the CDR3: TGTGCCAGCAGCAAGGGGGGGAAAACCTACGAGCAGTACTTC.

This clonotype was found many times. This CDR3 is CASSTLEQFF. Written as DNA, the CDR3 is TGTGCCAGCAGTACTCTTGAGCAGTTCTTC. V gene TRBV12-3 or TRBV12-4 combines with J gene TRBJ2-1; no clear D gene. V was cut by 5 bases and J by 9 bases, with 5 bases left in between. The CDR3 is 10 amino acids.

V gene TRBV7-2 combines with J gene TRBJ2-7; 9 bases line up with TRBD1. CDR1 SGHTA and CDR2 FQGNSA come from the germline V gene. V shed 0 bases and J 5 bases; nucleotides not matched to a gene: 23. The CDR3 consists of 21 residues. CDR3 nucleotides: TGTGCCAGCAGCTTAGCTCCGTTTGGACAGGGGTCGGCCCTCAGCCAGGACGAGCAGTACTTC. It specifies CASSLAPFGQGSALSQDEQYF.

This chain links TRBV7-9 with TRBJ1-2; D is unresolved. Trimming pared 5 bases from V and 8 bases from J, leaving 15 bases between. The CDR3 is 13 residues long. CDR1 and CDR2 from the germline V gene are SEHNR and FQNEAQ (reference sequence). As DNA, the CDR3 is TGTGCCAGCAGCCCGGCCGGGTCGCGGGGCTACACCTTC. This sequence encodes CASSPAGSRGYTF. Variable domain in full (rest from reference TRBV7-9 and TRBJ1-2): DTGVSQNPRHKITKRGQNVTFRCDPISEHNRLYWYRQTLGQGPEFLTYFQNEAQLEKSRLLSDRFSAERPKGSFSTLEIQRTEQGDSAMYLCASSPAGSRGYTFGSGTRLTVV.

The V call is TRBV10-3, the J call TRBJ1-2, with D maybe TRBD1 (5 bases). The germline CDR1 and CDR2 sequences are ENHRY and SYGVKD. V lost 10 bases, J lost 3 bases, and 12 bases lay in between. The CDR3 sequence is 12 residues long. The CDR3 here is CATAGTDYGYTF. The CDR3 region has the DNA TGTGCCACTGCCGGGACGGACTATGGCTACACCTTC.

This clonotype has only a few counts. This chain links TRBV7-6 with TRBJ1-6; 7 bases map to TRBD1. Germline CDR1 SGHVS, CDR2 FNYEAQ. Germline trimming cut 5 bases from V and 8 bases from J; bases unmatched to any gene: 6. CDR3 length: 14 amino acids. The CDR3 DNA follows: TGTGCCAGCAGCGGTGACAGGGCGGATTCACCCCTCCACTTT. Its protein product is CASSGDRADSPLHF.

This clonotype has just a few counts. For the CDR3, the DNA is TGCGCCAGCAGCCCAGAGACTAGCAAAGGGGCCCAGTACTTC. Amino acids: CASSPETSKGAQYF. The rearrangement links TRBV5-1 to TRBJ2-5; 7 bases fit TRBD2. Trimming at V came to 4 bases and at J to 9 bases, leaving 12 bases not matched to a gene. The length of the CDR3 is 14 residues. CDR1 is SGHRS and CDR2 is YFSETQ in the germline V gene.